Listed here are 12 T cell receptor beta chains from one sample, sequenced in a study of shared clonotypes between healthy human individuals. Sequencing used immunoSEQ multiplex PCR; TCRdb keeps in-frame clones, though not all of them. The sample shows fewer than 200,000 clones, over 80% of them seen only once. Sequencing used naive CD4+ T cells sorted from blood. The subset denotes: CD45RA+ positively selected. These receptors were obtained from a woman aged 25 to 39 in good health.

The rearrangement uses TRBV14 and TRBJ1-1; the D is unclear. The CDR3 is 12 amino acids. In germline, CDR1 is SGHDN, CDR2 FVKESK. The V end lost 8 bases, the J end lost 1 base, and 8 bases lay between the germline ends. CDR3 bases: TGTGCCAGCTCCTGGGCGAACACTGAAGCTTTCTTT. It encodes CASSWANTEAFF.

The chain recombines TRBV7-9 with TRBJ1-4, with a possible D match to TRBD1 (6 bases). V was pared by 5 bases and J by 7 bases, with 14 bases between. In germline, CDR1 is SEHNR, CDR2 FQNEAQ (reference sequence). The CDR3 runs 14 residues. CDR3 amino acids: CASSGQGMSEKLFF. The CDR3 DNA sequence: TGTGCCAGCAGCGGGCAGGGGATGTCTGAAAAACTGTTTTTT.

The gene calls are TRBV7-8 and TRBJ1-1; D is undetermined. V gave up 1 base and J gave up 0 bases, with 9 bases separating them. CDR3 length: 15 amino acids. Germline-derived CDR1 and CDR2 are SGHVS and FQNEAQ. CDR3 amino acids: CASSLVPHMNTEAFF. CDR3 DNA: TGTGCCAGCAGCTTAGTCCCACATATGAACACTGAAGCTTTCTTT.

This clone occurred once. The gene calls are TRBV11-2 and TRBJ1-2; 8 nucleotides agree with TRBD1. V lost 5 bases, J lost 8 bases, and 16 bases stayed unmatched. This CDR3 contains 16 residues. CDR1 SGHAT and CDR2 FQNNGV come from the germline V gene. In DNA form, the CDR3 reads TGTGCCAGCAGCCGAATTTCAGGGGGCCACAAGGTGGGCTACACCTTC. Its translation is CASSRISGGHKVGYTF.

This clone was detected only once. The CDR3 coding sequence is TGTGCCAGCAGCCGATCGGGACTAGCGGGAGTAAGTAGCGGGACAGATACGCAGTATTTT. Protein: CASSRSGLAGVSSGTDTQYF. The chain joins TRBV4-2 to TRBJ2-3; 14 nucleotides line up with TRBD2. V shed 4 bases, J shed 3 bases, and the junction held 15 bases outside the gene matches. CDR1 is LGHNA, CDR2 YNFKEQ, per germline. The CDR3 sequence is 20 residues long.

This sequence joins TRBV10-3 and TRBJ2-2; 9 bases agree with TRBD2. The V segment lost 10 bases and the J segment 7 bases; nucleotides outside the gene matches: 10. The germline gives CDR1 ENHRY, CDR2 SYGVKD. The CDR3 covers 14 residues. In DNA, the CDR3 is TGTGCCACCAGCGAGCGGGAGGAGGTCGGGGAGCTGTTTTTT. Amino acids: CATSEREEVGELFF.

This chain links TRBV10-3 with TRBJ1-1, with a possible D match to TRBD1 (5 bases). Germline lookup yields CDR1 ENHRY and CDR2 SYGVKD. V lost 5 bases, J lost 0 bases, and 28 bases lay in between. The CDR3 is 20 amino acids. The CDR3 is CAISITSPGRTLDMNTEAFF. The CDR3 DNA reads as TGTGCCATCAGTATCACCTCCCCGGGACGGACTTTAGATATGAACACTGAAGCTTTCTTT.

The chain uses TRBV7-9 and TRBJ2-7; D call uncertain. The CDR3 contains 12 residues. CDR1 SEHNR and CDR2 FQNEAQ come from the germline V gene (reference sequence). V gave up 4 bases and J gave up 2 bases, with 6 bases separating them. Here the CDR3 reads CASSSVTYEQYF. CDR3 nucleotide sequence: TGTGCCAGCAGCTCCGTCACCTACGAGCAGTACTTC.

This chain links TRBV4-1 with TRBJ2-3; 10 bases fit TRBD2. Germline V gene sequence: CDR1 MGHRA, CDR2 YSYEKL. J was trimmed by 8 bases and V by 0 bases; bases with no gene match: 14. This CDR3 is 18 amino acids long. CDR3 sequence: CASSQEDFLAGVLGTQYF. CDR3 coding DNA: TGCGCCAGCAGCCAAGAGGACTTCCTAGCGGGAGTTTTAGGTACGCAGTATTTT.

The V gene is TRBV7-2, the J gene TRBJ2-7, with a tentative D call TRBD2 (5 bases). CDR1 is SGHTA, CDR2 FQGNSA, per germline. Trimming shortened V by 3 bases and J by 2 bases, and 8 bases separated the two germline ends. CDR3 length: 13 amino acids. CDR3 in DNA: TGTGCCAGCAGCTTGAGGGAGACCTACGAGCAGTACTTC. The encoded protein is CASSLRETYEQYF.

There are a few counts of this clone. The chain employs TRBV7-2 and TRBJ1-2; 7 nucleotides line up with TRBD1. The CDR3 totals 14 residues. V gave up 5 bases and J gave up 1 base; unmatched junction bases: 4. CDR1 is SGHTA, CDR2 FQGNSA, per germline. The CDR3 reads CASSPRDSNYGYTF. The CDR3, as DNA: TGTGCCAGCAGCCCTAGGGACAGTAACTATGGCTACACCTTC.

This chain uses TRBV30 with TRBJ1-5, with D maybe TRBD1 (5 bases). Between the trimmed V and J ends, which lost 7 bases and 4 bases, there was a span of 17 bases. CDR1 and CDR2 from the germline V gene are GTSNPN and SVGIG (reference sequence). CDR3 length: 14 residues. CDR3 coding DNA: TGTGCCTCCGGGACGACCGGCCTGAATCAGCCCCAGCATTTT. It is translated as CASGTTGLNQPQHF.